This T cell receptor beta chain was retrieved from a study of blood T cell repertoires in COVID-19. Study information: The origin of the acute and convalescent COVID-19 samples was the United States, Italy and Spain. T cells, B-cell-depleted T cells, or PBMCs provided the cDNA or gDNA that served as material.

This clone was observed a single time. As handled by the study authors: For nucleated cells, counts were estimated from reference gene primer amplification. TCRdb's copy holds only in-frame clones and misses some; the assay was immunoSEQ multiplex PCR. The DNA gave D and trimming, while V, J and clone size come from that table. Of about 140,000 clones in the sample, under 85% were seen once. Deletions cut 0 bases from V and 1 base from J, with 10 bases between. There are 15 residues in the CDR3. Germline V CDR1 and CDR2: LNHNV, YYDKDF (reference sequence). This chain connects TRBV15 to TRBJ2-7, with D tentatively TRBD2 (7 bases). The specimen was peripheral blood. The sequence was collected from a human donor in a cohort sampled during active COVID-19. The CDR3 here is CATSRDRGASYEQYF. CDR3 DNA sequence: TGTGCCACCAGCAGAGATCGGGGGGCTTCCTACGAGCAGTACTTC. Full variable domain (outside the CDR3, taken from reference TRBV15 and TRBJ2-7): DAMVIQNPRYQVTQFGKPVTLSCSQTLNHNVMYWYQQKSSQAPKLLFHYYDKDFNNEADTPDNFQSRRPNTSFCFLDIRSPGLGDTAMYLCATSRDRGASYEQYFGPGTRLTVT.